Sequencing of this TCR beta chain was carried out in a study of OX40 agonist ivuxolimab in advanced cancers. Study in general: In three patients, partial responses were observed, one with hepatocellular carcinoma and two with cutaneous melanoma.

The CDR3 sequence is 15 residues long. Per the germline V gene, CDR1 is SEHNR and CDR2 is FQNEAQ (reference sequence). V was shortened by 5 bases and J by 2 bases, with 13 bases between the two germline ends. Study results and limitations: Which antigen the expanded peripheral T cells recognized is unknown. CD4+ and CD8+ blood T cells expanded clonally by week 6 at 0.1 to 3.0 mg/kg.

Sequenced by immunoSEQ multiplex PCR; TCRdb stores in-frame clones only, minus some. The data show 100,000 to 150,000 clones, around 90% seen once. For this clone: Its antigen is still unknown.

This chain uses TRBV7-9 with TRBJ2-1; D ambiguous. The clonotype comes from an adult with an advanced solid tumor such as melanoma, head and neck, liver or kidney cancer. Specimen: CD4+ or CD8+ T cells sorted from blood, collected in a trial of the OX40 agonist ivuxolimab. The CDR3 sequence: CASSHKGTPYNEQFF. CDR3 in DNA: TGTGCCAGCAGCCATAAAGGCACCCCCTACAATGAGCAGTTCTTC.